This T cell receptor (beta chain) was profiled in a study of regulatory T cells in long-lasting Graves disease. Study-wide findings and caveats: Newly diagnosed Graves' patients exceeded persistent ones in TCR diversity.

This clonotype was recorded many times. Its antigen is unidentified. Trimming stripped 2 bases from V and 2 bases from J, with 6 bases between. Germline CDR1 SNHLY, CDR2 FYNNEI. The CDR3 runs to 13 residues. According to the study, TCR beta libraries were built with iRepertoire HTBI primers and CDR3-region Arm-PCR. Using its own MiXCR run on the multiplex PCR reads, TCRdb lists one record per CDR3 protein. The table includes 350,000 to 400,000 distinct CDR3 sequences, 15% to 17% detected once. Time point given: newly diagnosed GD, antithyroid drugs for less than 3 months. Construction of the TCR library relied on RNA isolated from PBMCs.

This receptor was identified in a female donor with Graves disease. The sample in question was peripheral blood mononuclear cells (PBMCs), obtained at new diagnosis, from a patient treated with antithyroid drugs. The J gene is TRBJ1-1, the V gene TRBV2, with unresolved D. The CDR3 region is CASSESSNTEAFF. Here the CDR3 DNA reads TGTGCCAGCAGTGAAAGCAGCAACACTGAAGCTTTCTTT.